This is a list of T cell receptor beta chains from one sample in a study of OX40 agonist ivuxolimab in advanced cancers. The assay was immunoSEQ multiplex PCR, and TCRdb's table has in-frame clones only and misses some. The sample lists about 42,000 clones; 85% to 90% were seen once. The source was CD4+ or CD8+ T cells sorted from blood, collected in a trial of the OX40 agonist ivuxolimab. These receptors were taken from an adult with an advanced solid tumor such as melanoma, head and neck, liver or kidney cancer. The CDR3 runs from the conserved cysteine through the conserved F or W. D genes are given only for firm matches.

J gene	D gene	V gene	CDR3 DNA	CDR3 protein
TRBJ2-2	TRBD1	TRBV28	TGTGCCAGCACCACACTCCGGGACAGGGGGCACACCGGGGAGCTGTTTTTT	CASTTLRDRGHTGELFF
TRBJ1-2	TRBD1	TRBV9	TGTGCCTCGGGACAGGGCCGGAAGGTGGATGGCTACACCTTC	CASGQGRKVDGYTF
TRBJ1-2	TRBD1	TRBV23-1	TGCGCCAGCACCCGACAGGGAATCTATGGCTACACCTTC	CASTRQGIYGYTF
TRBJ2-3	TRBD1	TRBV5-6	TGTGCCAGCAGCTTGAAGGGACAGTCCCGAGCAGATACGCAGTATTTT	CASSLKGQSRADTQYF
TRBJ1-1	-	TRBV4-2	TGTGCCAGCAGCCAATGGGTCGCAGGTGGTGACGAAGCTTTCTTT	CASSQWVAGGDEAFF
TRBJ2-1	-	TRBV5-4	TGTGCCAGCAGCGCCGGGGGCGGGAAACGCTCCTACAATGAGCAGTTCTTC	CASSAGGGKRSYNEQFF
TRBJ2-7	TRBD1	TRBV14	TGTGCCAGCAGGGACAGGAGCTCCTACGAGCAGTACTTC	CASRDRSSYEQYF
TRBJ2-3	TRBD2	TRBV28	TGTGCCAGCAGTTTAACTTCTAGCGGGGGGGGGACAGATACGCAGTATTTT	CASSLTSSGGGTDTQYF
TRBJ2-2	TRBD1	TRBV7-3	TGTGCCAGAAGAGGAAATGCGGGGACAGGGCCGAACACCGGGGAGCTGTTTTTT	CARRGNAGTGPNTGELFF
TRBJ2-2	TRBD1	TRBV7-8	TGTGCCAGCAGCACCACCACAGGGGACACCGGGGAGCTGTTTTTT	CASSTTTGDTGELFF
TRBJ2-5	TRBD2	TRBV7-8	TGTGCCAGCAGCCTACTAGCGGGGATTGCGGTGGAGACCCAGTACTTC	CASSLLAGIAVETQYF
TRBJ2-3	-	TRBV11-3	TGTGCCAGCAGCCCCCGAGACCTTCCAGATACGCAGTATTTT	CASSPRDLPDTQYF